Reported below is one T cell receptor (beta chain). These data come from a study of regulatory T cells in long-lasting Graves disease. Time point given: newly diagnosed GD, antithyroid drugs for less than 3 months. From RNA extracted from PBMCs, the TCR library was made. Library construction for TCR beta used iRepertoire HTBI primers and Arm-PCR of CDR3 regions. TCRdb reprocessed the multiplex PCR reads with MiXCR, giving one entry per CDR3 protein. The repertoire holds around 420,000 distinct CDR3 sequences, with approximately 15% as singletons. The same data also contributed to another study, on T cells in Graves' hyperthyroidism and ophthalmopathy.

This TCR derives from a woman aged 40 to 50 with Graves disease. The specimen comprised peripheral blood mononuclear cells (PBMCs), sampled at new diagnosis, from a patient treated with antithyroid drugs.

The CDR3 loop reads CASSDNPRNEQFF. As DNA, the CDR3 is TGTGCCAGCAGCGATAACCCTAGGAATGAGCAGTTCTTC. The V and J genes are TRBV9 and TRBJ2-1; D gene ambiguous. Germline V gene sequence: CDR1 SGDLS, CDR2 YYNGEE. CDR3 size: 13 residues. Trimming cost V 3 bases and J 7 bases, with 11 bases left between them.